The sequence of this TCR beta chain was determined in a study of Graves' ophthalmopathy and Graves' hyperthyroidism (dated by TCRdb to 2017 to 2018). Turning to the overall study: A patient counted as having stable hyperthyroidism if there was no progression to ophthalmopathy within 18 months of follow-up. TCR beta repertoire signatures were used to distinguish Graves' ophthalmopathy from Graves' hyperthyroidism and to predict progression to ophthalmopathy. In total, 135 blood samples were TCR-sequenced: 43 ophthalmopathy, 80 or so hyperthyroidism and 17 hyperthyroidism-to-ophthalmopathy patients. To explore V-J signatures distinguishing ophthalmopathy from hyperthyroidism, a discovery set of roughly 98 patients (fewer than 45 ophthalmopathy, roughly 56 stable hyperthyroidism) was enrolled. For independent validation, a separate cohort was made up of 18 hyperthyroidism patients plus 17 patients who later progressed from hyperthyroidism to ophthalmopathy. In several hyperthyroidism patients, the T-cell repertoires found in thyroid tissue were compared with those found in blood. Following sampling, methimazole starting at 30 mg daily was administered to hyperthyroidism patients, and high-dose intravenous methylprednisolone was administered to ophthalmopathy patients. Paper-wide results and their limitations: In validation, the model predicted ophthalmopathy progression with 55% to 71% sensitivity and about 73% specificity; some 13 predicted patients were CT-confirmed with GO in a median of approximately six months. Sample size was not statistically predetermined, and group allocation was not concealed from the investigators. Most expanded thyroid clonotypes with a frequency above 0.001 also appeared in blood, which suggests that blood repertoires may reflect the immune response in the thyroid. Ophthalmopathy was separated from stable hyperthyroidism by the 13-signature model with more than 85% sensitivity and about 83% specificity in cross-validation and with 80%/75% in the test set.

TCR beta CDR3 regions were amplified from RNA transcripts for repertoire sequencing. A first-round RT-PCR used HTBI primers with the Qiagen OneStep RT-PCR kit, followed by a second-round multiplex PCR, size selection and purification. Libraries were sequenced paired-end with 100 bp reads on an Illumina HiSeq2000. As for the authors' bioinformatics: SOAPnuke was used to process the reads, throwing out any read that had adapters, had uncalled bases, had a mean Phred below 15, or lacked an exact constant-primer or identifier match. High-quality paired reads were merged with COPE v1.2.5. Each unique nucleotide sequence was treated as a clonotype, and MiTCR v1.1 was used to align the clonotypes to the IMGT TRB V, D and J references. Only V-J combinations with frequency above 0.0001 were analysed, covering approximately 99% of repertoires. A TCR clonal expansion and chaos score per V-J combination was defined as the ratio of F50 clonal expansion to chaos observed in the TCRdist matrix. Welch's t-statistics and random forest were used to reduce the features to 10 to 15 V-J combinations, which were then used as input to a naive Bayes classifier. The similarity between thyroid and blood repertoires was quantified using the Morisita-Horn index. The public reads were reprocessed in TCRdb via fastp at Q25 and MiXCR, keeping in-frame beta chains. For every CDR3 protein sequence, its rows merge into one entry that carries the most common genes and DNA. These V and J calls rely on TCRdb rather than the paper's analysis. The sample table contains about 1.2 million distinct CDR3 sequences; only one count was recorded for roughly two fifths of them. Clones ranked in the top ten supply roughly 11% of the sample.

From a lookup of the germline V gene, CDR1 and CDR2 are SQVTM and ANQGSEA. V is pared back by 6 bases and J by 6 bases, with 8 bases lying between the germline termini. The CDR3 numbers 10 residues from cysteine through phenylalanine. The read is trimmed to its CDR3 DNA, 30 bases read in frame from base 1. This clonotype was detected once. Its antigen remains unidentified. No much larger clone exists at a distance of one base, and base qualities are not known. One read alone makes for weak evidence. Hyperthyroidism patients were newly diagnosed, with disease duration under 2 months, and aged 18 to 65 years. Anyone with other autoimmune diseases, uncontrolled infections, pregnancy or lactation was excluded from the study. Diagnosis relied on clinical symptoms, serum thyroxine, TRAb, thyroid ultrasound and orbital computed tomography. Trizol reagent was used to extract the total RNA, and its quality was then checked on an Agilent 2100 Bioanalyzer.

This TCR came from an adult man with Graves' hyperthyroidism. The receptor chain draws on TRBV29-1 and TRBJ1-2; no D gene call is confident. The source material was peripheral blood or thyroid tissue (not recorded which). The base sequence is TGCAGCGTCGTCGACGATGGCTACACCTTC. Translated, it reads CSVVDDGYTF.